Shown below are 27 T cell receptor beta chains from a single sample sequenced in a study of blood T cell repertoires in COVID-19. Sequencing used immunoSEQ multiplex PCR; TCRdb keeps in-frame clones, though not all of them. The sample contains about 240,000 clones, about four fifths of which appear only once. Sequencing was carried out using peripheral blood. The receptors were gathered from a woman aged 18 to 35 with acute or convalescent COVID-19.

The chain uses TRBV5-1 and TRBJ2-7, with 7 bases identical to TRBD1. CDR3 size: 18 residues. The V gene's germline CDR1 is SGHRS and CDR2 YFSETQ. The ends lost 0 bases at V and 3 bases at J; junction bases unmatched: 15. CDR3 sequence (DNA): TGCGCCAGCAGCTTGGACGTAACAGGGGCACTCGTCAGCTACGAGCAGTACTTC. Translation: CASSLDVTGALVSYEQYF.

The chain's CDR3 is CASSLDPGGDTEAFF. CDR3 nucleotides: TGTGCCAGCAGCTTAGATCCGGGAGGGGACACTGAAGCTTTCTTT. J is TRBJ1-1 and V is TRBV11-3, with a possible D match to TRBD1 (5 bases). V shed 0 bases and J shed 3 bases, with 11 bases lying between them. Germline CDR1 and CDR2: SGHNT and YENEEA. The CDR3 is made up of 15 amino acids.

This chain connects TRBV11-3 to TRBJ1-5, with D perhaps TRBD1 (6 bases). Looked up from germline, CDR1 is SGHNT and CDR2 is YENEEA. Trimming stripped 4 bases from V and 0 bases from J, with 10 bases between. The CDR3 is 15 amino acids. CDR3 region: CASSYGQNSNQPQHF. DNA of the CDR3: TGTGCCAGCAGCTACGGACAGAATAGCAATCAGCCCCAGCATTTT.

This chain connects TRBV28 to TRBJ2-7, with 7 bases fitting TRBD1. In germline, CDR1 is MDHEN, CDR2 SYDVKM. The J segment lost 0 bases and the V segment lost 9 bases, leaving 2 bases of the junction unmatched. This CDR3 is 12 amino acids long. The CDR3 DNA follows: TGTGCCAGTGGGACAGTCTCCTACGAGCAGTACTTC. Its protein product is CASGTVSYEQYF.

This chain uses TRBV19 with TRBJ1-2; 7 nucleotides align to TRBD1. This CDR3 region has 13 residues. CDR1 LNHDA and CDR2 SQIVND come from the germline V gene (reference sequence). With 1 base clipped from V and 7 bases from J, the junction kept 3 bases outside the gene matches. Here the CDR3 reads CASSIGQGGGYTF. CDR3 nucleotides: TGTGCCAGTAGTATAGGACAGGGAGGTGGCTACACCTTC.

This chain connects TRBV5-5 to TRBJ1-5, with TRBD1 identical over 7 bases. The CDR3 consists of 14 residues. V dropped 4 bases and J dropped 6; count of bases not matched to a gene: 7. Germline loops: CDR1 SGHKS, CDR2 YYEKEE (reference sequence). The CDR3 sequence is CASSRGTAGQPQHF. The CDR3 DNA follows: TGTGCCAGCAGCCGAGGGACAGCGGGTCAGCCCCAGCATTTT.

The chain employs TRBV3-1 (or the pseudogene TRBV3-2) and TRBJ2-2, with 12 positions matching TRBD2. CDR3 length: 16 amino acids. V lost 4 bases to trimming and J lost 0 bases; unmatched junction nucleotides: 0. Germline CDR1 is LGHDT and CDR2 is YNNKEL (reference sequence). CDR3 in DNA: TGTGCCAGCAGCCCTAGCGGGAGGGCGAACACCGGGGAGCTGTTTTTT. Protein product: CASSPSGRANTGELFF.

This chain uses TRBV7-2 with TRBJ2-2; maybe TRBD1 (6 bases). V lost 1 base, J lost 5 bases, and 8 bases lay in between. The CDR3 extends over 14 amino acids. From germline, CDR1 is SGHTA and CDR2 FQGNSA. The CDR3 nucleotides read TGTGCCAGCAGCTTAGAACAGGGAACCGGGGAGCTGTTTTTT. This encodes CASSLEQGTGELFF.

The V gene is TRBV20-1, the J gene TRBJ1-1, with TRBD1 matching 12 bases. This CDR3 region has 13 residues. The germline gives CDR1 DFQATT, CDR2 SNEGSKA (reference sequence). V lost 3 bases, J lost 9 bases, and 5 bases stayed unmatched. The CDR3 loop reads CSASGTGGEKAFF. The DNA for the CDR3 is TGCAGTGCTAGTGGGACAGGGGGCGAGAAAGCTTTCTTT.

The genes are TRBV14 and TRBJ1-1, with D possibly matching TRBD1 (6 bases). Trimming stripped 0 bases from V and 6 bases from J, with 17 bases between. CDR3 length: 16 residues. CDR1 and CDR2 (germline): SGHDN, FVKESK. The CDR3 here is CASSQDRGIGKSEAFF. As DNA, the CDR3 is TGTGCCAGCAGCCAAGATAGGGGGATCGGGAAGTCTGAAGCTTTCTTT. The full variable domain, completed using reference TRBV14 and TRBJ1-1, is EAGVTQFPSHSVIEKGQTVTLRCDPISGHDNLYWYRRVMGKEIKFLLHFVKESKQDESGMPNNRFLAERTGGTYSTLKVQPAELEDSGVYFCASSQDRGIGKSEAFFGQGTRLTVV.

In this sample, this clone turned up once. The gene calls are TRBV4-3 and TRBJ2-7; tentatively, D is TRBD1 (6 bases). Trimming shortened V by 1 base and J by 3 bases, and 19 bases separated the two germline ends. The CDR3 sequence is 17 residues long. Germline CDR1 reads LGHNA; CDR2 reads YSLEER. The CDR3 protein is CASSQGLGAFTLYEQYF. CDR3 nucleotide sequence: TGCGCCAGCAGCCAAGGCTTGGGGGCCTTCACCCTCTACGAGCAGTACTTC.

The rearrangement joins TRBV3-1 (or the pseudogene TRBV3-2) to TRBJ2-7; tentative D call: TRBD2 (6 bases). Germline assignment: CDR1 LGHDT and CDR2 YNNKEL (reference sequence). The CDR3 length is 14 residues. Trimming cost V 5 bases and J 4 bases, with 15 bases left between them. CDR3 region: CASSFRISGYEQYF. The CDR3 DNA follows: TGTGCCAGCAGCTTTAGAATTAGCGGATACGAGCAGTACTTC.

The V gene is TRBV18, the J gene TRBJ1-1, with a possible D match to TRBD1 (6 bases). The CDR3 spans 17 residues. CDR1 and CDR2 (germline): KGHSH, LQKENI. Trimming stripped 0 bases from V and 2 bases from J, with 16 bases between. Here the CDR3 reads CASSPPYSGQRNTEAFF. The CDR3 DNA follows: TGTGCCAGCTCACCACCTTATTCTGGACAGCGAAACACTGAAGCTTTCTTT.

This clone was picked up one time. V and J are TRBV19 and TRBJ1-2; D is ambiguous. The CDR3 runs 15 residues. The V and J ends lost 4 bases and 0 bases respectively, with 12 bases between them. The germline CDR1 and CDR2 sequences are LNHDA and SQIVND (reference sequence). The CDR3 loop is CASSRGWGANYGYTF. CDR3 nucleotide sequence: TGTGCCAGTAGTAGAGGGTGGGGAGCTAACTATGGCTACACCTTC.

The chain carries TRBV3-1 (or the pseudogene TRBV3-2) and TRBJ2-5; possibly TRBD1 for D (7 bases). The CDR3 contains 17 residues. Trimming shortened V by 1 base and J by 2 bases, and 17 bases separated the two germline ends. Germline V gene lookup returns CDR1 LGHDT and CDR2 YNNKEL (reference sequence). The CDR3 coding sequence is TGTGCCAGCAGCCAAGCCTCCTTCGGGGGACAGCAAGAGACCCAGTACTTC. Protein product: CASSQASFGGQQETQYF.

This clone was seen just once. The chain couples TRBV4-1 to TRBJ1-1, with a tentative D call TRBD1 (5 bases). Deletions cut 3 bases from V and 1 base from J, with 18 bases between. The CDR3 loop spans 17 amino acids. CDR1 and CDR2 from the germline V gene are MGHRA and YSYEKL. CDR3 coding DNA: TGCGCCAGCAGCCATTCCTCCCTAGGGGCTGAGAACACTGAAGCTTTCTTT. It yields the protein CASSHSSLGAENTEAFF.

For this clone: An end of the junction differs from the germline gene, which may be a read error. The rearrangement joins TRBV19 to TRBJ1-5, with a weak D call TRBD1 (6 bases). CDR3 length: 14 residues. CDR1 is LNHDA, CDR2 SQIVND, per germline (reference sequence). CDR3 protein: CASNIQGLNQPQHF. CDR3 DNA: TGTGCCAGTAATATACAGGGTCTAAATCAGCCCCAGCATTTT.

The chain combines TRBV7-9 with TRBJ2-4, with TRBD2 identical over 9 bases. V lost 5 bases and J lost 3; bases outside the gene matches: 5. The CDR3 has 15 residues. From germline, CDR1 is SEHNR and CDR2 FQNEAQ (reference sequence). The CDR3 nucleotides read TGTGCCAGCAGCGCGCGGGAGGGGATCAAAAACATTCAGTACTTC. Protein: CASSAREGIKNIQYF.

This clone was found a few times. The rearrangement joins TRBV7-6 to TRBJ2-2; 10 nucleotides align to TRBD2. Germline values: CDR1 SGHVS, CDR2 FNYEAQ. V trimming: 1 base; J trimming: 3 bases; junction bases outside the gene matches: 2. The CDR3 extends over 16 amino acids. The CDR3 DNA sequence: TGTGCCAGCAGCTTAGTAGCGGGAGGACACACCGGGGAGCTGTTTTTT. It translates to CASSLVAGGHTGELFF.

The count of this clone is one. CDR3 sequence reads: CASSLERATGELFF. CDR3 DNA sequence: TGTGCCAGCAGCTTAGAGAGGGCAACCGGGGAGCTGTTTTTT. The chain employs TRBV11-2 and TRBJ2-2; D possibly corresponds to TRBD2 (5 bases). There are 14 residues in the CDR3. Germline lookup yields CDR1 SGHAT and CDR2 FQNNGV. Trimming took 0 bases from V and 5 from J, leaving 7 bases between them. Supplemented by reference TRBV11-2 and TRBJ2-2, the full variable domain reads EAGVAQSPRYKIIEKRQSVAFWCNPISGHATLYWYQQILGQGPKLLIQFQNNGVVDDSQLPKDRFSAERLKGVDSTLKIQPAKLEDSAVYLCASSLERATGELFFGEGSRLTVL.

This clone was observed a few times. V is TRBV4-1 and J is TRBJ2-3; tentative D call: TRBD2 (6 bases). V was pared by 1 base and J by 4 bases, with 9 bases between. CDR1 is MGHRA, CDR2 YSYEKL, per germline. The CDR3 runs 14 residues. CDR3 sequence: CASSQGGNADTQYF. The CDR3 nucleotides read TGCGCCAGCAGCCAAGGCGGGAATGCAGATACGCAGTATTTT.

Ten or more counts support this clone. V usage is TRBV19 and J usage is TRBJ1-6; maybe TRBD1 (5 bases). CDR1 is LNHDA, CDR2 SQIVND, per germline (reference sequence). This CDR3 is 13 amino acids long. Deletions cut 10 bases from V and 10 bases from J, with 17 bases between. CDR3 in DNA: TGTGCCACCTGCCGGGGGGGGATGTCACCCCTCCACTTT. Protein: CATCRGGMSPLHF.

The chain joins TRBV28 to TRBJ1-2, with a weak D call TRBD1 (5 bases). This CDR3 spans 15 amino acids. Germline values: CDR1 MDHEN, CDR2 SYDVKM. Trimming left V 8 bases short and J 0 bases short, with 16 bases between. The CDR3 nucleotides read TGTGCCAGCGCGGATGGGGGGTACGCTAACTATGGCTACACCTTC. Translation: CASADGGYANYGYTF.

V and J are TRBV10-1 and TRBJ2-1, with 7 bases matching TRBD1. The CDR3 spans 13 residues. V gave up 5 bases and J gave up 5 bases; unmatched junction bases: 3. Germline assignment: CDR1 WNHNN and CDR2 SYGVQD (reference sequence). The CDR3 reads CASSSGGNNEQFF. Written as DNA, the CDR3 is TGCGCCAGCAGTTCAGGGGGTAACAATGAGCAGTTCTTC.

The chain is built from TRBV28 and TRBJ2-7; TRBD2 matches 7 bases. The junction had 11 bases not matched to a gene; V was cut back by 0 bases and J by 3 bases. Germline values: CDR1 MDHEN, CDR2 SYDVKM. This CDR3 spans 17 amino acids. The CDR3 sequence: CASSLWGGKTAHYEQYF. CDR3 in DNA: TGTGCCAGCAGTTTATGGGGGGGGAAGACCGCCCACTACGAGCAGTACTTC.

The CDR3 region is CASRMMTSGKNIQYF. DNA of the CDR3: TGTGCCAGCAGAATGATGACTAGCGGGAAAAACATTCAGTACTTC. The chain uses TRBV2 and TRBJ2-4; 10 bases match TRBD2. Germline V gives CDR1 SNHLY, CDR2 FYNNEI. The CDR3 totals 15 residues. V was clipped by 6 bases and J by 4 bases; unmatched bases: 6.

The chain joins TRBV28 to TRBJ2-7, with D possibly being TRBD1 (6 bases). Trimming removed 5 bases at V and 2 bases at J, with 16 bases between. Germline lookup yields CDR1 MDHEN and CDR2 SYDVKM. This CDR3 has 15 amino acids. CDR3 loop: CASSPGQMDPYEQYF. The CDR3 nucleotides read TGTGCCAGCAGTCCAGGACAGATGGACCCCTACGAGCAGTACTTC.